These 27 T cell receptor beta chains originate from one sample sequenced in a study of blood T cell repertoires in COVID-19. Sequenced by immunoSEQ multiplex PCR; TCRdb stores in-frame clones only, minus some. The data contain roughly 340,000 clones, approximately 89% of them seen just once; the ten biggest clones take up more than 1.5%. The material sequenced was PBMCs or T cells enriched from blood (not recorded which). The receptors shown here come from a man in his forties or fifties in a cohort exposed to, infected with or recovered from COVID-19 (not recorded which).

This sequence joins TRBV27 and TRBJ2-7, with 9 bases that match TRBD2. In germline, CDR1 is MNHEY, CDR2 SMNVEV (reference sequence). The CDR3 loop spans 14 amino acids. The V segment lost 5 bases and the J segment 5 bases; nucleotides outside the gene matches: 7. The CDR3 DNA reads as TGTGCCAGCAGTGGTTCAGCGGGAGGCCACGAGCAGTACTTC. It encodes CASSGSAGGHEQYF.

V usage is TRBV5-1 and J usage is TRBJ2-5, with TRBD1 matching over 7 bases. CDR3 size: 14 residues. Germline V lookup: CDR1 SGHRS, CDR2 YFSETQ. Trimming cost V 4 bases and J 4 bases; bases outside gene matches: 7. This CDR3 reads CASSPGQNGETQYF. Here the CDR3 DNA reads TGCGCCAGCAGCCCGGGACAGAATGGAGAGACCCAGTACTTC. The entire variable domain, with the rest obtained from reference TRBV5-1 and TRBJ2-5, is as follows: KAGVTQTPRYLIKTRGQQVTLSCSPISGHRSVSWYQQTPGQGLQFLFEYFSETQRNKGNFPGRFSGRQFSNSRSEMNVSTLELGDSALYLCASSPGQNGETQYFGPGTRLLVL.

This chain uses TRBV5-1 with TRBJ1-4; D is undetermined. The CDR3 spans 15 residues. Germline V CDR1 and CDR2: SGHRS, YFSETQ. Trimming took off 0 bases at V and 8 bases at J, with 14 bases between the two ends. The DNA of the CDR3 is TGCGCCAGCAGCTTGGAGGCGGGTTCTCGGGAAAAACTGTTTTTT. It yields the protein CASSLEAGSREKLFF.

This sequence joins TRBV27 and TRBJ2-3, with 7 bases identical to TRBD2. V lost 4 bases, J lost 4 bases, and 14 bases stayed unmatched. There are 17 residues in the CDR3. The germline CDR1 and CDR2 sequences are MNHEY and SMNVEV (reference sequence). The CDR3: CASSWGGDPAPADTQYF. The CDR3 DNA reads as TGTGCCAGCAGTTGGGGAGGGGACCCTGCTCCGGCAGATACGCAGTATTTT.

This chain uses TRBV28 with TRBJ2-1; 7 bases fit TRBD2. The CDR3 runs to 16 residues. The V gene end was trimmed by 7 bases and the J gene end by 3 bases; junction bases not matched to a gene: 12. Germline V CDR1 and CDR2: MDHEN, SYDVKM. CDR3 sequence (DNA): TGTGCCAGCACCTCCTGGTTTGCGGGAGACTACAATGAGCAGTTCTTC. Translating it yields CASTSWFAGDYNEQFF.

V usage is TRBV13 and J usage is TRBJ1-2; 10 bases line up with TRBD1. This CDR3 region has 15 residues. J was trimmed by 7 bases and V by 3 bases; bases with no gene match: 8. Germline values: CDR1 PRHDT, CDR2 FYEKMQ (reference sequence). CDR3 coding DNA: TGTGCCAGCAGCTTGGGGTCCGGGACAGGGGTTGGCTACACCTTC. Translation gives CASSLGSGTGVGYTF. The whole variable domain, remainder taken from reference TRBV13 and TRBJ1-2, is AAGVIQSPRHLIKEKRETATLKCYPIPRHDTVYWYQQGPGQDPQFLISFYEKMQSDKGSIPDRFSAQQFSDYHSELNMSSLELGDSALYFCASSLGSGTGVGYTFGSGTRLTVV.

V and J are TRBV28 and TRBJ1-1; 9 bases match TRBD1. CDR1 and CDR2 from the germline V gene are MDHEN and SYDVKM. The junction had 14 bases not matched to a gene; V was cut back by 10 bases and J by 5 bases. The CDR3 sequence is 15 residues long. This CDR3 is CATGTPGQGRTEAFF. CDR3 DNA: TGTGCCACCGGGACCCCCGGACAGGGGCGGACTGAAGCTTTCTTT.

The CDR3 spells CASSSGRNEQFF. For the CDR3, the DNA is TGTGCCAGCAGCTCCGGTAGAAATGAGCAGTTCTTC. This chain links TRBV11-3 with TRBJ2-1; D is ambiguous. V lost 4 bases to trimming and J lost 7 bases, with 8 bases between them. CDR1 is SGHNT, CDR2 YENEEA, per germline. This CDR3 has 12 amino acids.

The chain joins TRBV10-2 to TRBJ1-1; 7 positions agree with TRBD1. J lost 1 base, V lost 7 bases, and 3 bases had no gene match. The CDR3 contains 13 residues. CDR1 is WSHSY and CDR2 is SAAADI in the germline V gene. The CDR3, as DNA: TGCGCCAGCACTCGGACAGGGAACACTGAAGCTTTCTTT. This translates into CASTRTGNTEAFF.

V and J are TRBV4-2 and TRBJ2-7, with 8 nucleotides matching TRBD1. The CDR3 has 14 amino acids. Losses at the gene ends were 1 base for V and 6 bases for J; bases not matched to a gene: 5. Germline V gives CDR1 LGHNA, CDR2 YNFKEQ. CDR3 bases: TGTGCCAGCAGCCAAGGGACAGGGTGGAGCGAGCAGTACTTC. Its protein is CASSQGTGWSEQYF.

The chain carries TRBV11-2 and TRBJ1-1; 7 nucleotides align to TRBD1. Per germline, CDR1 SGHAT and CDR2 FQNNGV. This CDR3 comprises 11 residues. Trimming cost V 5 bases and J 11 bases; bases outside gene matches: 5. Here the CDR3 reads CASSEGATAFF. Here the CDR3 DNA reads TGTGCCAGCAGCGAGGGGGCGACCGCTTTCTTT.

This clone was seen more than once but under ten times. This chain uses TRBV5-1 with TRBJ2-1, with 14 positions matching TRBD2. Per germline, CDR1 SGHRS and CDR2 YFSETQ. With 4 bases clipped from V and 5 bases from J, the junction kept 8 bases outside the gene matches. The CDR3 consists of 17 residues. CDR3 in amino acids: CASSAPRLAGGNNEQFF. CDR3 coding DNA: TGCGCCAGCAGCGCCCCGCGACTAGCGGGAGGGAACAATGAGCAGTTCTTC.

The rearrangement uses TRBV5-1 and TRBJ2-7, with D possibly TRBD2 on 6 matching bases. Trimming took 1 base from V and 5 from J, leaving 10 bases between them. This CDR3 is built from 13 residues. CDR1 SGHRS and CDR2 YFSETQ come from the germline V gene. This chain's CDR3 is CASSLLSGDEQYF. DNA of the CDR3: TGCGCCAGCAGCTTGCTGTCGGGAGACGAGCAGTACTTC.

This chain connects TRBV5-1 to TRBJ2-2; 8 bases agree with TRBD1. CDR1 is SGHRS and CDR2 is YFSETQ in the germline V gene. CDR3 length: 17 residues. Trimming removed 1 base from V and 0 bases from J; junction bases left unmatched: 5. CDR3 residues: CASSLLPTGANTGELFF. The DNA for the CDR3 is TGCGCCAGCAGCTTGCTCCCGACAGGGGCGAACACCGGGGAGCTGTTTTTT.

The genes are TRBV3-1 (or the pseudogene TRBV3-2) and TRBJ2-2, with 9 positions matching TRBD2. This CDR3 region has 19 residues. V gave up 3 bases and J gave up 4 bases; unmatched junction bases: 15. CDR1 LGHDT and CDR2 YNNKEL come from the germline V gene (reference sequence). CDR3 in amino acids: CASSHGGRGGRLGTGELFF. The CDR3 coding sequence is TGTGCCAGCAGCCACGGCGGGAGGGGAGGCCGGTTAGGCACCGGGGAGCTGTTTTTT.

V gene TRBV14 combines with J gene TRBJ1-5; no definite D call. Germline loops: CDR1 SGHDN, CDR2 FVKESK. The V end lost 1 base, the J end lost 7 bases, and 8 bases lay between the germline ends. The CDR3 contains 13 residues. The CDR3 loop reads CASSQGLRQPQHF. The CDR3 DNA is TGTGCCAGCAGCCAAGGCCTCAGGCAGCCCCAGCATTTT.

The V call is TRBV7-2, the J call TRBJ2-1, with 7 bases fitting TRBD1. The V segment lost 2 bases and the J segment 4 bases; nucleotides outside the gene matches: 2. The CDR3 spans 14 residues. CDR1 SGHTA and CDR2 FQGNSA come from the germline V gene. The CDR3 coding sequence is TGTGCCAGCAGCTTACAGGGGGATTACAATGAGCAGTTCTTC. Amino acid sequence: CASSLQGDYNEQFF.

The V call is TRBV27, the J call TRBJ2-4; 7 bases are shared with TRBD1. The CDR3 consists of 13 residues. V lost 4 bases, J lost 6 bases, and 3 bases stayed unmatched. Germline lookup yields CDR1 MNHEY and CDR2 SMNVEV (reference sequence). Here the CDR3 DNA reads TGTGCCAGCAGTTACCGGGACAGAAACATTCAGTACTTC. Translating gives CASSYRDRNIQYF.

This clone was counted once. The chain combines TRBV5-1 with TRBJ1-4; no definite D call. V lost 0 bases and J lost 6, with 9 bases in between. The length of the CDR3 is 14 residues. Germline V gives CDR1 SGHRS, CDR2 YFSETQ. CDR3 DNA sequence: TGCGCCAGCAGCTTGGAACAGCCTGATGAAAAACTGTTTTTT. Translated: CASSLEQPDEKLFF. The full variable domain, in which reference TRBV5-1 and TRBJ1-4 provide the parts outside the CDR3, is KAGVTQTPRYLIKTRGQQVTLSCSPISGHRSVSWYQQTPGQGLQFLFEYFSETQRNKGNFPGRFSGRQFSNSRSEMNVSTLELGDSALYLCASSLEQPDEKLFFGSGTQLSVL.

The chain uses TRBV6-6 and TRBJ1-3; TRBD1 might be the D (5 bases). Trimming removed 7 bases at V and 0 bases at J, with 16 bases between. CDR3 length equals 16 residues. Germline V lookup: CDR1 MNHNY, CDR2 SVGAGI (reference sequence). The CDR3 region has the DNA TGTGCCAGCACCAGGGAAAAGAGAAACTCTGGAAACACCATATATTTT. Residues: CASTREKRNSGNTIYF.

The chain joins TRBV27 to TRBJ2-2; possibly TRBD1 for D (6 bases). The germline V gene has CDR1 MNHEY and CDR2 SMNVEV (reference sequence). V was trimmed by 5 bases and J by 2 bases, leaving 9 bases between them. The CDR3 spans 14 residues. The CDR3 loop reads CASSPRGNTGELFF. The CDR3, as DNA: TGTGCCAGCAGTCCCAGGGGAAACACCGGGGAGCTGTTTTTT.

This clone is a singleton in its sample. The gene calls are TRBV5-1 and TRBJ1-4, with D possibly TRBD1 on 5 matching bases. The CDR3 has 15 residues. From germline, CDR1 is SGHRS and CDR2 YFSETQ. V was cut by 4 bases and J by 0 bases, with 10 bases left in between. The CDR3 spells CASSESRATNEKLFF. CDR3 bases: TGCGCCAGCAGCGAGAGCAGGGCAACTAATGAAAAACTGTTTTTT.

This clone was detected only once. The CDR3 DNA sequence: TGTGCCAGCAGGGCCCAAATCTCTGGAAACACCATATATTTT. Amino acid sequence: CASRAQISGNTIYF. This sequence joins TRBV6-5 and TRBJ1-3; D remains unclear. V was cut by 6 bases and J by 0 bases, with 9 bases left in between. The CDR3 is 14 amino acids. Germline CDR1 reads MNHEY; CDR2 reads SVGAGI.

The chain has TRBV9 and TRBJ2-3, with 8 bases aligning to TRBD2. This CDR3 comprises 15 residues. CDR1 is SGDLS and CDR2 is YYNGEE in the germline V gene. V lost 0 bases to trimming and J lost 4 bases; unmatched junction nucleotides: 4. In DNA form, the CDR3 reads TGTGCCAGCAGCGTAGGCAGCGGGAGAGCAGATACGCAGTATTTT. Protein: CASSVGSGRADTQYF.

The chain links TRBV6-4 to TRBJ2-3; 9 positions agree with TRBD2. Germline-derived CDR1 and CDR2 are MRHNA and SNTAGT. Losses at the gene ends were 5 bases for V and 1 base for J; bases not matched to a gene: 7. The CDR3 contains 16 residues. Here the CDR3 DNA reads TGTGCCAGCAGTCTTACAGCGGGAGGAGGCACAGATACGCAGTATTTT. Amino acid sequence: CASSLTAGGGTDTQYF.

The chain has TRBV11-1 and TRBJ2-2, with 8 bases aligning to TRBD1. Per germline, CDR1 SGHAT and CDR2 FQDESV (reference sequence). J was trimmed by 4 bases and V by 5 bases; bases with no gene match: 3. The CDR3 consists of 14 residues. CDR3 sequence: CASSITGGTGELFF. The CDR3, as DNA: TGTGCCAGCAGCATTACAGGGGGCACCGGGGAGCTGTTTTTT. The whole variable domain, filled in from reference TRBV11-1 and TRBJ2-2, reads EAEVAQSPRYKITEKSQAVAFWCDPISGHATLYWYRQILGQGPELLVQFQDESVVDDSQLPKDRFSAERLKGVDSTLKIQPAELGDSAMYLCASSITGGTGELFFGEGSRLTVL.

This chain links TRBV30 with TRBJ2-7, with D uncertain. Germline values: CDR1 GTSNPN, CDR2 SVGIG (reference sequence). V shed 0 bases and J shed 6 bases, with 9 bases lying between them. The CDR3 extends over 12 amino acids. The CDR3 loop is CAWSVWSTEQYF. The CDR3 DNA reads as TGTGCCTGGAGTGTTTGGAGCACCGAGCAGTACTTC.